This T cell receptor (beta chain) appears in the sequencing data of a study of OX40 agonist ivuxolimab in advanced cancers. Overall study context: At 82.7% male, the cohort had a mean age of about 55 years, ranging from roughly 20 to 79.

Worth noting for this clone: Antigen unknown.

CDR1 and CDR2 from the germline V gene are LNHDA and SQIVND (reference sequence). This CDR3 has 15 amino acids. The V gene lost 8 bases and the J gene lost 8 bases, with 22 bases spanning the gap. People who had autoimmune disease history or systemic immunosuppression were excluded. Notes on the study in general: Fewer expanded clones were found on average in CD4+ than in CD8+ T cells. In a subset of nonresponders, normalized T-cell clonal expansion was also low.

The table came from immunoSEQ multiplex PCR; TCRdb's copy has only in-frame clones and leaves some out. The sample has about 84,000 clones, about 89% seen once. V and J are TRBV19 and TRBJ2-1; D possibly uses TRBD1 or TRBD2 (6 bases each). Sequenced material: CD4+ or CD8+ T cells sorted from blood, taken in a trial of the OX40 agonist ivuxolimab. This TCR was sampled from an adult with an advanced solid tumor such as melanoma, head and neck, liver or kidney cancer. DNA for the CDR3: TGTGCCAGTCACCACGGGGGCGGTAGCATCTATGAGCAGTTCTTC. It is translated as CASHHGGGSIYEQFF.